The clone carrying this T cell receptor beta chain has ten or more counts. Its specificity is unknown. Profiling that covered TCR beta VDJ and CDR3 relied on genomic DNA as its template. TCRdb re-called the reads through MiXCR, storing one row per CDR3 protein. The sample lists some 120,000 distinct CDR3 sequences; 48% were seen once. This entry belongs to a study of CD8+CD57+ T cells in acquired aplastic anemia. Study information: The average for DNA from sorted CD4+ and CD8+ cells was 3 to 3.5 ug. Findings of the study overall: Statistical testing detected no significant gap in CD8+ Simpson's diversity between patients and controls. It was found that fewer than 35 CD8+ CDR3 sequences were shared between patients and controls.

The sequenced material came from sorted CD4+, CD8+, or CD8+CD57+ T cells (not recorded which) from PBMCs. This sequence originates from a human donor in good health, serving as a control.

CDR3 nucleotides: TGTGCCAGCAGTTTCTCTACAGGGAGTGGTTCACCCCTCCACTTT. It codes for CASSFSTGSGSPLHF. This chain joins TRBV12-3 or TRBV12-4 and TRBJ1-6; D is perhaps TRBD1 (6 bases). Trimming pared 3 bases from V and 9 bases from J, leaving 15 bases between. This CDR3 comprises 15 residues.